Below are 18 T cell receptor beta chains sequenced from a single sample in a study of blood T cell repertoires in COVID-19. Repertoires were generated with immunoSEQ multiplex PCR, while TCRdb's copy carries only in-frame clones and drops some. Of around 62,000 clones in the sample, around 87% are singletons; the top ten hold about 1.2%. The sequenced sample consisted of peripheral blood. The receptors originated from a woman aged 60 to 75 with acute or convalescent COVID-19.

This chain uses TRBV13 with TRBJ2-1; TRBD1 aligns across 12 bases. The CDR3 spans 16 residues. V shed 7 bases, J shed 7 bases, and the junction held 11 bases outside the gene matches. Germline V lookup: CDR1 PRHDT, CDR2 FYEKMQ (reference sequence). The CDR3 nucleotides are TGTGCCAGCACCCGACCGGGACAGGGGGCGGGGAATGAGCAGTTCTTC. Translating it yields CASTRPGQGAGNEQFF.

The chain has TRBV19 and TRBJ1-5; D not resolved. Germline CDR1 LNHDA, CDR2 SQIVND (reference sequence). The CDR3 loop spans 16 amino acids. V was clipped by 8 bases and J by 4 bases, with 21 bases between them. The CDR3 DNA follows: TGTGCCAGTCGAAACTCGTTCTCGGGAGTTAATCAGCCCCAGCATTTT. Translating gives CASRNSFSGVNQPQHF.

The V call is TRBV6-1, the J call TRBJ2-3; unclear D gene. CDR3 length: 15 residues. Trimming removed 0 bases from V and 1 base from J, with 8 bases in between. Germline V CDR1 and CDR2: MNHNS, SASEGT. This chain's CDR3 is CASSEARIRTDTQYF. For the CDR3, the DNA is TGTGCCAGCAGTGAAGCCAGGATCCGCACAGATACGCAGTATTTT.

The rearrangement joins TRBV5-1 to TRBJ2-5, with TRBD2 as a possible D gene (6 bases). Germline V gives CDR1 SGHRS, CDR2 YFSETQ. The germline V and J ends were trimmed by 3 bases and 1 base, with 13 bases remaining between them. The CDR3 totals 15 residues. The CDR3 reads CASSSPLGGQETQYF. The CDR3 DNA reads as TGCGCCAGCAGCTCACCCTTGGGGGGCCAAGAGACCCAGTACTTC.

The V and J genes are TRBV21-1 and TRBJ2-7; TRBD2, as called in the table, went unchecked against the DNA. TRBV21-1 is tagged as a pseudogene. This CDR3 comprises 15 residues. The chain's CDR3 is CASSKSARGDYEQYV. CDR3 nucleotide sequence: TGTGCCAGCAGCAAAAGTGCGCGGGGGGACTACGAGCAGTACGTC.

The rearrangement links TRBV2 to TRBJ2-5; weak D call: TRBD1 (6 bases). The length of the CDR3 is 13 residues. Germline values: CDR1 SNHLY, CDR2 FYNNEI. With 5 bases removed from V and 5 bases from J, the gap between germline ends came to 12 bases. The CDR3 DNA is TGTGCCAGCAGTCAAGGGCAGGGGGAGACCCAGTACTTC. The encoded protein is CASSQGQGETQYF.

This clone was seen more than once but under ten times. This chain links TRBV10-3 with TRBJ1-2; the match to TRBD1 covers 11 bases. The germline CDR1 and CDR2 sequences are ENHRY and SYGVKD. The trim removed 6 bases at V and 10 bases at J, leaving 22 bases unmatched. The CDR3 runs to 18 residues. The CDR3 reads CAISEVGRKRTGGPLYTF. CDR3 coding DNA: TGTGCCATCAGCGAAGTTGGCCGAAAGAGGACAGGGGGCCCCCTCTACACCTTC.

This chain uses TRBV4-3 with TRBJ2-2; weak D call: TRBD2 (6 bases). V lost 0 bases and J 2 bases, leaving 10 bases between the germline ends. Per germline, CDR1 LGHNA and CDR2 YSLEER. This CDR3 is built from 16 residues. CDR3 bases: TGCGCCAGCAGCCAAGATGGGACTGCTAACACCGGGGAGCTGTTTTTT. It is translated as CASSQDGTANTGELFF.

This clone was picked up one time. The genes are TRBV5-6 and TRBJ2-5; 8 nucleotides line up with TRBD1. Per the germline V gene, CDR1 is SGHDT and CDR2 is YYEEEE. This CDR3 region has 17 residues. Trimming removed 3 bases from V and 4 bases from J; junction bases left unmatched: 14. The CDR3 DNA sequence: TGTGCCAGCAGCTCGGAAGGCAGGGGGCTTCCCCCAGAGACCCAGTACTTC. This codes for CASSSEGRGLPPETQYF.

V is TRBV6-4 and J is TRBJ2-3, with 8 bases identical to TRBD2. V lost 2 bases and J lost 4; bases outside the gene matches: 8. The length of the CDR3 is 16 residues. CDR1 and CDR2 from the germline V gene are MRHNA and SNTAGT. The CDR3 DNA is TGTGCCAGCAGTGACAGTTATAGCGGGAAGGCAGATACGCAGTATTTT. Its translation: CASSDSYSGKADTQYF.

The chain couples TRBV29-1 to TRBJ1-2; 7 bases map to TRBD1. Per the germline V gene, CDR1 is SQVTM and CDR2 is ANQGSEA. V was clipped by 6 bases and J by 6 bases; unmatched bases: 22. The CDR3 has 17 amino acids. This chain's CDR3 is CSVSPGGVKVLSHGYTF. DNA for the CDR3: TGCAGCGTCTCCCCAGGGGGAGTAAAGGTTCTTTCGCATGGCTACACCTTC.

V gene TRBV2 combines with J gene TRBJ1-3; D gene ambiguous. Trimming pared 5 bases from V and 4 bases from J, leaving 12 bases between. There are 14 residues in the CDR3. Germline V gene data show CDR1 as SNHLY and CDR2 as FYNNEI. The CDR3 region is CASSTGTFGNTIYF. DNA of the CDR3: TGTGCCAGCAGTACGGGAACATTCGGAAACACCATATATTTT.

The genes are TRBV7-2 and TRBJ2-3; 7 bases match TRBD2. The length of the CDR3 is 16 residues. Germline V gene data show CDR1 as SGHTA and CDR2 as FQGNSA. The V gene end was trimmed by 5 bases and the J gene end by 2 bases; junction bases not matched to a gene: 10. This CDR3 is CASSPISSGNTDTQYF. As DNA, the CDR3 is TGTGCCAGCAGCCCCATCTCTAGCGGAAACACAGATACGCAGTATTTT.

This chain links TRBV9 with TRBJ2-1; possibly TRBD2 for D (5 bases). There are 14 residues in the CDR3. Germline CDR1 SGDLS, CDR2 YYNGEE. Trimming left V 0 bases short and J 5 bases short, with 9 bases between. CDR3 in DNA: TGTGCCAGCAGCGTAGAAAGCGGAGACAATGAGCAGTTCTTC. Protein sequence: CASSVESGDNEQFF.

The chain links TRBV2 to TRBJ2-7; the match to TRBD2 covers 8 bases. The germline V gene encodes CDR1 SNHLY and CDR2 FYNNEI. This CDR3 spans 18 amino acids. Unmatched junction bases numbered 15, after V lost 5 bases and J lost 0 bases. CDR3 loop: CASSSRTSPNPYSYEQYV. The CDR3 nucleotides read TGTGCCAGCAGTTCCCGGACTAGCCCGAACCCCTACTCCTACGAGCAGTACGTC.

This clone appeared a single time. The chain joins TRBV5-1 to TRBJ2-4; 9 bases match TRBD2. The CDR3 runs to 15 residues. Trimming cost V 1 base and J 9 bases; bases outside gene matches: 8. Germline V CDR1 and CDR2: SGHRS, YFSETQ. The CDR3 region is CASSLSGGGAVIQYF. The DNA for the CDR3 is TGCGCCAGCAGCTTGTCCGGCGGGGGGGCCGTCATTCAGTACTTC.

The chain couples TRBV5-8 to TRBJ1-1, with D maybe TRBD1 (5 bases). The length of the CDR3 is 17 residues. Germline assignment: CDR1 SGHTS and CDR2 YDEGEE. V shed 3 bases and J shed 3 bases, with 21 bases lying between them. This CDR3 reads CASSSNGGGERDTEAFF. As DNA, the CDR3 is TGTGCCAGCAGCTCCAACGGGGGGGGTGAAAGGGACACTGAAGCTTTCTTT.

This clone turned up a few times. The chain has TRBV9 and TRBJ1-2; D ambiguous. The V gene lost 3 bases and the J gene lost 3 bases, with 12 bases spanning the gap. Germline CDR1 is SGDLS and CDR2 is YYNGEE. This CDR3 has 14 residues. Here the CDR3 reads CASSGPQSHYGYTF. The CDR3 DNA reads TGTGCCAGCAGCGGTCCCCAGTCCCACTATGGCTACACCTTC.